This entry is about one T cell receptor beta chain. Its target is unknown. Assay used: immunoSEQ multiplex PCR; TCRdb lists only in-frame clones, some missing. Of 130,000 to 150,000 clones listed, around 83% are singletons. The V and J ends lost 4 bases and 4 bases, in that order; junction bases with no gene match: 6. CDR3 length equals 14 residues. CDR1 MDHEN and CDR2 SYDVKM come from the germline V gene. The data were obtained in a study of T cell responses to AZD1222 COVID-19 vaccine. The study's findings and limits: Reportedly, nearly half of unique spike TCRs recognized epitopes outside B.1.351/B.1.1.7 mutations. Donors were chiefly white British, with a greater number of females, and clonal diversity was perhaps underestimated.

The specimen was peripheral blood, collected on day 0 of MenACWY control vaccination. V and J are TRBV28 and TRBJ1-2; 7 nucleotides align to TRBD1. This TCR derives from an adult in good health. The CDR3, as DNA: TGTGCCAGCAGTTACGAGGGACAGCGCTATGGCTACACCTTC. It translates to CASSYEGQRYGYTF.